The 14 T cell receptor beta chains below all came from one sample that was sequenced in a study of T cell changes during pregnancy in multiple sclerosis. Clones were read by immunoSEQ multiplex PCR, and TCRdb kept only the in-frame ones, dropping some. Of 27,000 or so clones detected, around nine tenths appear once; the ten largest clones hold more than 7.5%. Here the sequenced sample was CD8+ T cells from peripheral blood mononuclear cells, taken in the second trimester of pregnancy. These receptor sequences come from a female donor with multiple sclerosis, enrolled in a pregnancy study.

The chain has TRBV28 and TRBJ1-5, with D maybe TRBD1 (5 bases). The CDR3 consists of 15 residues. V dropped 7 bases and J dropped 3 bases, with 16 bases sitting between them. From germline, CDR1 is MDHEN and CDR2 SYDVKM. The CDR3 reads CASTDPGGSNQPQHF. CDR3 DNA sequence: TGTGCCAGCACAGACCCGGGGGGTTCCAATCAGCCCCAGCATTTT.

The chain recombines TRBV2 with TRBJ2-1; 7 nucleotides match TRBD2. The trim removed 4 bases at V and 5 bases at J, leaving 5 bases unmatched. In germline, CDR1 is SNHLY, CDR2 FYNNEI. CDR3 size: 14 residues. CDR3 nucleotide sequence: TGTGCCAGCAGTGGGCGACTAGCAAACAATGAGCAGTTCTTC. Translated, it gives CASSGRLANNEQFF. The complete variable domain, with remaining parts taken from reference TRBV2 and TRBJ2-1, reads EPEVTQTPSHQVTQMGQEVILRCVPISNHLYFYWYRQILGQKVEFLVSFYNNEISEKSEIFDDQFSVERPDGSNFTLKIRSTKLEDSAMYFCASSGRLANNEQFFGPGTRLTVL.

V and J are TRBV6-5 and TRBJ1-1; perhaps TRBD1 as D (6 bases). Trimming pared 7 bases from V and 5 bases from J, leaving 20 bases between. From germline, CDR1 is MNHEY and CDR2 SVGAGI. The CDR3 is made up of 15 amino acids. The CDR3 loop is CASNIQGWLGTEAFF. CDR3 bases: TGTGCCAGCAATATACAGGGCTGGTTAGGAACTGAAGCTTTCTTT.

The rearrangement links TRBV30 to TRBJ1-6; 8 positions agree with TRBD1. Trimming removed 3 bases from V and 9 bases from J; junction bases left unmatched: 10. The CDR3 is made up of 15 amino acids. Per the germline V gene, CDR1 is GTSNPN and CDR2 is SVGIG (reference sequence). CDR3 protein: CAWRRQGMEASPLHF. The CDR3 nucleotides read TGTGCCTGGAGGCGACAGGGGATGGAGGCTTCACCCCTCCACTTT. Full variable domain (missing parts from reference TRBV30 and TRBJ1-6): SQTIHQWPATLVQPVGSPLSLECTVEGTSNPNLYWYRQAAGRGLQLLFYSVGIGQISSEVPQNLSASRPQDRQFILSSKKLLLSDSGFYLCAWRRQGMEASPLHFGNGTRLTVT.

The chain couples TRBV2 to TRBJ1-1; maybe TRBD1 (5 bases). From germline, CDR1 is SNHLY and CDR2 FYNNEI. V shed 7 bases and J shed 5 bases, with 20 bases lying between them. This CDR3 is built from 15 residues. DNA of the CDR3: TGTGCCAGCACCCAGGGAGGGGAAGGGGAAACTGAAGCTTTCTTT. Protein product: CASTQGGEGETEAFF.

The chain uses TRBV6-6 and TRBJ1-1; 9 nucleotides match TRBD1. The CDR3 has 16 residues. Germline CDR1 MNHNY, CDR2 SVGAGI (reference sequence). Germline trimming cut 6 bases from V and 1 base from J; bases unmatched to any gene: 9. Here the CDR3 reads CASSRWTGAENTEAFF. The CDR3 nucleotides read TGTGCCAGCAGCCGGTGGACAGGGGCTGAGAACACTGAAGCTTTCTTT.

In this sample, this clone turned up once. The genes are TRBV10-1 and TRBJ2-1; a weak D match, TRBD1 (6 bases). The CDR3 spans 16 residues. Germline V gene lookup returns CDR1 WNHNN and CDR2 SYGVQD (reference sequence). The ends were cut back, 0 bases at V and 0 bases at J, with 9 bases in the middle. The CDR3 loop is CASSESGDTSYNEQFF. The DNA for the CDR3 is TGCGCCAGCAGTGAGTCAGGGGACACCTCCTACAATGAGCAGTTCTTC.

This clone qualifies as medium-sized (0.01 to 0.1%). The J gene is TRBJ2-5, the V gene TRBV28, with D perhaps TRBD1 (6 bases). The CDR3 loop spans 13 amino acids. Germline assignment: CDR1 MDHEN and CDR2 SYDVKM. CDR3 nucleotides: TGTGTATCCCAGGGGCCTATCTTGGGGACCCAGTACTTC. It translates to CVSQGPILGTQYF. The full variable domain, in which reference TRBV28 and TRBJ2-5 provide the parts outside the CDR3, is DVKVTQSSRYLVKRTGEKVFLECVQDMDHENMFWYRQDPGLGLRLIYFSYDVKMKEKGDIPEGYSVSREKKERFSLILESASTNQTSMYLCVSQGPILGTQYFGPGTRLLVL.

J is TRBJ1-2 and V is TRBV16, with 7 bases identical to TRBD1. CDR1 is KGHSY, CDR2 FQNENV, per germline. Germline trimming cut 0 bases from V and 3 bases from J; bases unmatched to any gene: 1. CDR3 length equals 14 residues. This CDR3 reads CASSQSGTDYGYTF. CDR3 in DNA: TGTGCCAGCAGCCAATCCGGGACAGACTATGGCTACACCTTC.

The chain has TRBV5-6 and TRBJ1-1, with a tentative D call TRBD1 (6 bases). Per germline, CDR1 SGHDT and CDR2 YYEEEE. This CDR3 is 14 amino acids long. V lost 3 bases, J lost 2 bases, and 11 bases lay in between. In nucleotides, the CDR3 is TGTGCCAGCAGCTGGGGGGGCATTAACACTGAAGCTTTCTTT. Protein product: CASSWGGINTEAFF.

The CDR3 coding sequence is TGTGCCAGCAGCCCTCCAGGGAATGAGCAGTTCTTC. Translating it yields CASSPPGNEQFF. This chain connects TRBV5-4 to TRBJ2-1, with D maybe TRBD1 (5 bases). V was clipped by 4 bases and J by 7 bases, with 9 bases between them. Germline CDR1 is SGHNT and CDR2 is YYREEE (reference sequence). The CDR3 totals 12 residues.

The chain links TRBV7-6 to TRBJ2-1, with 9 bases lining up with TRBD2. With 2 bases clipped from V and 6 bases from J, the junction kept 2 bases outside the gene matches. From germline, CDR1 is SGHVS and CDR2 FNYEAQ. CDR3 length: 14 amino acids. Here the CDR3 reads CASSLSTSGNEQFF. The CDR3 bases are TGTGCCAGCAGCTTATCGACTAGCGGCAATGAGCAGTTCTTC.

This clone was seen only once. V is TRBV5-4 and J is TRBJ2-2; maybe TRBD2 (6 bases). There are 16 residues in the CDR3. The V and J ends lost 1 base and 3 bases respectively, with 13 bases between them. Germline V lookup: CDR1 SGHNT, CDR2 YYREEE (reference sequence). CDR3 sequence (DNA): TGTGCCAGCAGCTTGCCCGGGGGAGTAGACACCGGGGAGCTGTTTTTT. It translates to CASSLPGGVDTGELFF.

The CDR3 coding sequence is TGTGCCAGCAGCCCCAGGGCCGCTCCCTACGAGCAGTACTTC. As protein: CASSPRAAPYEQYF. The chain carries TRBV13 and TRBJ2-7, with D possibly matching TRBD1 (5 bases). The ends were cut back, 5 bases at V and 2 bases at J, with 13 bases in the middle. The CDR3 is 14 residues long. Per germline, CDR1 PRHDT and CDR2 FYEKMQ (reference sequence).